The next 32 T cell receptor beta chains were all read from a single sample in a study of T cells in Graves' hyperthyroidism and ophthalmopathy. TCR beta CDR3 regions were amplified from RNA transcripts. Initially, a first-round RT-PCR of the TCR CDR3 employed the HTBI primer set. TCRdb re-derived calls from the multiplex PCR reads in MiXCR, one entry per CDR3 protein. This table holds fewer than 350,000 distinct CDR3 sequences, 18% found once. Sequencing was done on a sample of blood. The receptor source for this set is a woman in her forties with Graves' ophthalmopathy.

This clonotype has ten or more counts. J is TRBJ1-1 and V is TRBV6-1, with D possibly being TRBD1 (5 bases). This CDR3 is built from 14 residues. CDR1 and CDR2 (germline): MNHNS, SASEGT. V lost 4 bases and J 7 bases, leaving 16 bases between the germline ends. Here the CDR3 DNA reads TGTGCCAGCAGTGCCGGACGGTCAACAGGTGAAGCTTTCTTT. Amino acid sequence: CASSAGRSTGEAFF.

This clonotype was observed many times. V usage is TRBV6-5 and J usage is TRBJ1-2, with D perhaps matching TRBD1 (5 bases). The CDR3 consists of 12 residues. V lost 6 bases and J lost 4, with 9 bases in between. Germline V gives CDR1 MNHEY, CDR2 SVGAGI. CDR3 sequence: CASRGDPYGYTF. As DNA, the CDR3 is TGTGCCAGCAGAGGGGACCCCTATGGCTACACCTTC.

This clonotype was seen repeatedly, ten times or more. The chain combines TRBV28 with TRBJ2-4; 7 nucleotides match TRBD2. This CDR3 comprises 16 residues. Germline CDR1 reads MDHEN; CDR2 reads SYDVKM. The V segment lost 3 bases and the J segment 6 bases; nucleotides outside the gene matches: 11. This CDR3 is CASSFVAGEAGNIQYF. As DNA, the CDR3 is TGTGCCAGCAGTTTCGTCGCGGGAGAGGCCGGAAACATTCAGTACTTC. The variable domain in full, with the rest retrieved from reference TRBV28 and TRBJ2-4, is DVKVTQSSRYLVKRTGEKVFLECVQDMDHENMFWYRQDPGLGLRLIYFSYDVKMKEKGDIPEGYSVSREKKERFSLILESASTNQTSMYLCASSFVAGEAGNIQYFGAGTRLSVL.

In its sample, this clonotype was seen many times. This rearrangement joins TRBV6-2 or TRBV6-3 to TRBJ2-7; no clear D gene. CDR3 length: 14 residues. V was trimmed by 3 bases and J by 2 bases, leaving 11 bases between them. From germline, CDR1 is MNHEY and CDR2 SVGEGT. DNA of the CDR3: TGTGCCAGCAGTTATTCCGGCCCTGCCTACGAGCAGTACTTC. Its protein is CASSYSGPAYEQYF.

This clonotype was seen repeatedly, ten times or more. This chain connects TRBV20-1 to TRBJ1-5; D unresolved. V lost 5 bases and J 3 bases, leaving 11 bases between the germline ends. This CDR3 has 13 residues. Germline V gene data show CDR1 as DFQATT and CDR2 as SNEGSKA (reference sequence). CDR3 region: CSAFPGINQPQHF. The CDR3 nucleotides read TGCAGTGCTTTCCCGGGGATCAATCAGCCCCAGCATTTT.

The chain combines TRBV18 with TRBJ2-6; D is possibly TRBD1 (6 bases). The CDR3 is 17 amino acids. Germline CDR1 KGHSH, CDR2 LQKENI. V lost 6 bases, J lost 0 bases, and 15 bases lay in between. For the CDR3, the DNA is TGTGCCAGCTCCCCCGGGACACTGACCTCTGGGGCCAACGTCCTGACTTTC. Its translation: CASSPGTLTSGANVLTF.

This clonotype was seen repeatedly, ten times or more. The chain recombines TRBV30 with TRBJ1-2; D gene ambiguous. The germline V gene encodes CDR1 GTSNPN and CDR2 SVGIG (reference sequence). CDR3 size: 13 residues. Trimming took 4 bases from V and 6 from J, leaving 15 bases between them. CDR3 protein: CAWTPTRRNGYTF. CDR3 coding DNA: TGTGCCTGGACTCCGACCAGGAGAAATGGCTACACCTTC.

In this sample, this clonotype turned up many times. CDR3 residues: CATSRGEGHRGKAFF. The CDR3 DNA follows: TGTGCCACCAGCAGAGGGGAGGGACACAGGGGAAAAGCTTTCTTT. The chain employs TRBV15 and TRBJ1-1; TRBD1 matches 7 bases. This CDR3 comprises 15 residues. In germline, CDR1 is LNHNV, CDR2 YYDKDF (reference sequence). With V trimmed by 1 base and J by 9 bases, 11 bases remained unmatched.

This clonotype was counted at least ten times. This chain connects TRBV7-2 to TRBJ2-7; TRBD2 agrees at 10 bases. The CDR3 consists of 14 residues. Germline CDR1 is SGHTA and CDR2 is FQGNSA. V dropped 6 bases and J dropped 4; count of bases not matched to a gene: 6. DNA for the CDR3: TGTGCCAGCAGACCTAGCGGGAGTGGGTACGAGCAGTACTTC. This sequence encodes CASRPSGSGYEQYF.

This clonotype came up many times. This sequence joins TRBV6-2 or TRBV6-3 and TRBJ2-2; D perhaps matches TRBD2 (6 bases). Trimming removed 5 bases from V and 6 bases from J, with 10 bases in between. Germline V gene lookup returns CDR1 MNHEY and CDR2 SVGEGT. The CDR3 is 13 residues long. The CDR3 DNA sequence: TGTGCCAGCAGTCAGACTAGACCCGGGGAGCTGTTTTTT. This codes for CASSQTRPGELFF.

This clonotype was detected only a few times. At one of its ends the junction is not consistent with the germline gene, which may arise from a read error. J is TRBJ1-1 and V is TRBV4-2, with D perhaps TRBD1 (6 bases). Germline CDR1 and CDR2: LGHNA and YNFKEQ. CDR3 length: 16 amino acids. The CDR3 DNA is TGTGCCATCAGCCAAGGGGCAGGGGTTTTGAACACTGAAGCTTTCTTT. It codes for CAISQGAGVLNTEAFF.

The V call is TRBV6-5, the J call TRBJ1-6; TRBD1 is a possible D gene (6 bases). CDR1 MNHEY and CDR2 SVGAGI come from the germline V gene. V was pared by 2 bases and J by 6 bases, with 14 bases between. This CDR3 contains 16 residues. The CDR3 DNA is TGTGCCAGCAGTTACGTCCCAGGGGTTACTAATTCACCCCTCCACTTT. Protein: CASSYVPGVTNSPLHF.

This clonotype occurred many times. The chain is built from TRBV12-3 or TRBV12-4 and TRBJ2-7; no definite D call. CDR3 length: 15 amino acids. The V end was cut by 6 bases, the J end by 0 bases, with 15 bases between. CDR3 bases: TGTGCCAGCAGCCCCAATAGGGAAAGCTCCTACGAGCAGTACTTC. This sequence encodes CASSPNRESSYEQYF.

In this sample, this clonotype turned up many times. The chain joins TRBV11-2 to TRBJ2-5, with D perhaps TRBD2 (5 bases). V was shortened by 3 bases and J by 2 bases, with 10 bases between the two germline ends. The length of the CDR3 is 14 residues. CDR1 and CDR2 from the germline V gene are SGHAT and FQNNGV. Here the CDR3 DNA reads TGTGCCAGCAGCTTTAGCGTAGAACAAGAGACCCAGTACTTC. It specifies CASSFSVEQETQYF.

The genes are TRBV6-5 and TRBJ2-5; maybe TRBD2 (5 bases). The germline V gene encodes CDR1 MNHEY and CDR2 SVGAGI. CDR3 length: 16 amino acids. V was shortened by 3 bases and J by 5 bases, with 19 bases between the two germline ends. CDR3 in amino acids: CASSYMRVEVTETQYF. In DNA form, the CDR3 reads TGTGCCAGCAGTTATATGAGGGTTGAAGTGACGGAGACCCAGTACTTC.

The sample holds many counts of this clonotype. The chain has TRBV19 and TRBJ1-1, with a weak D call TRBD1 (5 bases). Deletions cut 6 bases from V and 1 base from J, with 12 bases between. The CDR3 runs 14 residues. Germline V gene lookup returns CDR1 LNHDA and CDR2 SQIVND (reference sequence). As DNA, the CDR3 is TGTGCCAGTAGCACCCGACAGCAGAACACTGAAGCTTTCTTT. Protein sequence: CASSTRQQNTEAFF.

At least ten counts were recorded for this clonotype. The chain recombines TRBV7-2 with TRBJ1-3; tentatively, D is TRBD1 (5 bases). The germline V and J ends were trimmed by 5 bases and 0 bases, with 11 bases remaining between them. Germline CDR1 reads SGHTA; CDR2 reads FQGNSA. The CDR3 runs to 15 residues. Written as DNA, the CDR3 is TGTGCCAGCAGCCTCGGGACGGACTCTGGAAACACCATATATTTT. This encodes CASSLGTDSGNTIYF.

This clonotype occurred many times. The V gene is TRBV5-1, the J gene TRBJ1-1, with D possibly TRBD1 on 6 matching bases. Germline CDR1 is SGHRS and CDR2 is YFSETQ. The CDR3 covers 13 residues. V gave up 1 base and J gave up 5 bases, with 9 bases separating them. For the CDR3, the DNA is TGCGCCAGCAGCTTGACGGACAGTACTGAAGCTTTCTTT. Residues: CASSLTDSTEAFF.

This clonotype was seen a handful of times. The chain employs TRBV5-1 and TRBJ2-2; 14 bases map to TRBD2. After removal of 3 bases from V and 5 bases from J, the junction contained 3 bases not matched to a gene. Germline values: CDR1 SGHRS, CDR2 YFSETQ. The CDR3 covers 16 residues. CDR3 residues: CASSWGLAGATGELFF. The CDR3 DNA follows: TGCGCCAGCAGCTGGGGACTAGCGGGAGCTACCGGGGAGCTGTTTTTT. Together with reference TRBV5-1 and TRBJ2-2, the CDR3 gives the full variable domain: KAGVTQTPRYLIKTRGQQVTLSCSPISGHRSVSWYQQTPGQGLQFLFEYFSETQRNKGNFPGRFSGRQFSNSRSEMNVSTLELGDSALYLCASSWGLAGATGELFFGEGSRLTVL.

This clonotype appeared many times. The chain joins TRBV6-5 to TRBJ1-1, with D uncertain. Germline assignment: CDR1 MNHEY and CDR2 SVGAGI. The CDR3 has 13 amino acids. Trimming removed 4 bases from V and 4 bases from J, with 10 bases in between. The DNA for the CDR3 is TGTGCCAGCAGTTTTGTCGGCGGCACTGAAGCTTTCTTT. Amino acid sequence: CASSFVGGTEAFF.

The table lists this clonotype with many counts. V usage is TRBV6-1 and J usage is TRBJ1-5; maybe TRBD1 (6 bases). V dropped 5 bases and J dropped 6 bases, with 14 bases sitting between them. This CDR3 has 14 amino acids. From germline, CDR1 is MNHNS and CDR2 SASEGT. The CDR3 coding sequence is TGTGCCAGCAGTCCGGACAGATTGTTTCAGCCCCAGCATTTT. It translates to CASSPDRLFQPQHF.

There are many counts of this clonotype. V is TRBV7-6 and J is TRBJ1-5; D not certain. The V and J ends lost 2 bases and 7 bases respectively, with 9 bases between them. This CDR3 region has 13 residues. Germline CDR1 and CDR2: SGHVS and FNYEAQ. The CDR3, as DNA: TGTGCCAGCAGCTTAAGCCCAGGACAGCCCCAGCATTTT. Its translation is CASSLSPGQPQHF.

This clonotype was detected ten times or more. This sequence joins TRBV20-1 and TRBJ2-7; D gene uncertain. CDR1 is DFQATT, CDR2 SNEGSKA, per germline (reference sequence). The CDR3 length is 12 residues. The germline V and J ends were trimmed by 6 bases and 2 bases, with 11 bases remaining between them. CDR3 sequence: CSAEPATYEQYF. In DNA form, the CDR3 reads TGCAGTGCCGAGCCGGCAACCTACGAGCAGTACTTC.

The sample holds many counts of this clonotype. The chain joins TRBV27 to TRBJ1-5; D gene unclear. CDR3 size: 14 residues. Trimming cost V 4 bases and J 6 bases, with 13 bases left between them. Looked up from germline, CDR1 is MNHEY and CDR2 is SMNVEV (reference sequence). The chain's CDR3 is CASSYMIGTQPQHF. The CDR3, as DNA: TGTGCCAGCAGTTACATGATCGGTACTCAGCCCCAGCATTTT.

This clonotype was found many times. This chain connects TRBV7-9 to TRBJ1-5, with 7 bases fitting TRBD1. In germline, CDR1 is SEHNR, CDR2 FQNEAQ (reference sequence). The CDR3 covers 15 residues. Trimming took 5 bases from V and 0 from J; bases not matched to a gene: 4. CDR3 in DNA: TGTGCCAGCAGCCTGGGACAGAATAGCAATCAGCCCCAGCATTTT. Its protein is CASSLGQNSNQPQHF.

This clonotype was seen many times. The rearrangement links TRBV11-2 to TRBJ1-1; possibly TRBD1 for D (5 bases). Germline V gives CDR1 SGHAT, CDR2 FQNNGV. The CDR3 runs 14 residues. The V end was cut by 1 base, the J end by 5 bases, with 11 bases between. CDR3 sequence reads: CASSLGTLITEAFF. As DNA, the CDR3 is TGTGCCAGCAGCTTAGGGACACTGATTACTGAAGCTTTCTTT.

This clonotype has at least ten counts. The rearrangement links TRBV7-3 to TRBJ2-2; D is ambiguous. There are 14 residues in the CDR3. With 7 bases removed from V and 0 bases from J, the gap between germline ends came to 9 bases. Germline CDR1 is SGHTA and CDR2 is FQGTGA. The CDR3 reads CASKGPTNTGELFF. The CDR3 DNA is TGTGCCAGCAAAGGACCCACGAACACCGGGGAGCTGTTTTTT.

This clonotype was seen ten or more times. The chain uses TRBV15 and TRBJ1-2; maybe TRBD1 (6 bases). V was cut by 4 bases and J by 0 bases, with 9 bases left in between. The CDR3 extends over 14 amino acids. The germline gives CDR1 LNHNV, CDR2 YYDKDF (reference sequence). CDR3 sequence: CATSIQGPNYGYTF. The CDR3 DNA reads TGTGCCACCAGCATACAGGGCCCTAACTATGGCTACACCTTC.

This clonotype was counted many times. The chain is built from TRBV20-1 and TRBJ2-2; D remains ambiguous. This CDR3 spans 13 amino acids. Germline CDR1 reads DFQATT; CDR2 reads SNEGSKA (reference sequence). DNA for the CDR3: TGCAGCGGACGTAGACCGGACACCGGGGAGCTGTTTTTT. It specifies CSGRRPDTGELFF.

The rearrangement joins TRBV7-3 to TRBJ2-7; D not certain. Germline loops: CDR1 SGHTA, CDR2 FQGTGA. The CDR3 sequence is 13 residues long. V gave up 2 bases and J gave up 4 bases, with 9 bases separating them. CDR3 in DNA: TGTGCCAGCAGCTTAGGGCCGAATTACGAGCAGTACTTC. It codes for CASSLGPNYEQYF. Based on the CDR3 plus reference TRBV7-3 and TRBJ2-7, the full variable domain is GAGVSQTPSNKVTEKGKYVELRCDPISGHTALYWYRQSLGQGPEFLIYFQGTGAADDSGLPNDRFFAVRPEGSVSTLKIQRTERGDSAVYLCASSLGPNYEQYFGPGTRLTVT.

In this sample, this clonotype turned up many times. CDR3 DNA sequence: TGCAGTGCTAGTGTCGATCATGAAACAGGGGTTACCGAGCAGTACTTC. Protein product: CSASVDHETGVTEQYF. The chain combines TRBV20-1 with TRBJ2-7; 7 nucleotides align to TRBD1. V lost 3 bases and J lost 6; bases outside the gene matches: 17. CDR1 is DFQATT, CDR2 SNEGSKA, per germline (reference sequence). CDR3 length: 16 amino acids.

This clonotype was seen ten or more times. The CDR3 loop reads CASKGQGSNQPQHF. In nucleotides, the CDR3 is TGTGCCAGTAAGGGACAGGGTAGTAATCAGCCCCAGCATTTT. The chain combines TRBV19 with TRBJ1-5, with 9 bases identical to TRBD1. After removal of 7 bases from V and 4 bases from J, the junction contained 5 bases not matched to a gene. This CDR3 has 14 residues. Germline CDR1 LNHDA, CDR2 SQIVND (reference sequence).